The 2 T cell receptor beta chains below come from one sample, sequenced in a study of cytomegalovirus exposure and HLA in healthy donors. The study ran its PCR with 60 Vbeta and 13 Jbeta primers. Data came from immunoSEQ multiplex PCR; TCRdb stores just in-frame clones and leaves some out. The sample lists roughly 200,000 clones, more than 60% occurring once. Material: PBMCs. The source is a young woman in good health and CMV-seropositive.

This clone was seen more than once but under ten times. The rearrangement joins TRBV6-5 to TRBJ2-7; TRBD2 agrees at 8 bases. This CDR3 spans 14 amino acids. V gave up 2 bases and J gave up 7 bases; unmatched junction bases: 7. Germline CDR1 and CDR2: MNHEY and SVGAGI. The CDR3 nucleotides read TGTGCCAGCAGTTACCAGGCGGGAGGAGGGGAGCAGTACTTC. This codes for CASSYQAGGGEQYF.

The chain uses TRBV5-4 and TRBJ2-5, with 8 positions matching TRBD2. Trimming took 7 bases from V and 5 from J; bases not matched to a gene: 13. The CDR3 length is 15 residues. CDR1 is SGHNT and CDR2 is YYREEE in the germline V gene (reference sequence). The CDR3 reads CASAKTGTRGETQYF. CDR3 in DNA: TGTGCCAGCGCAAAGACCGGGACTAGGGGGGAGACCCAGTACTTC.